Included here is one TCR beta chain sequence, with context. Assay used: immunoSEQ multiplex PCR; TCRdb lists only in-frame clones, some missing. The sample lists approximately 480,000 clones, roughly nine tenths occurring once. The source of the sample is a study of blood T cell repertoires in COVID-19. About the research overall: T cells, B-cell-depleted T cells, or PBMCs supplied cDNA or gDNA.

V shed 0 bases, J shed 6 bases, and the junction held 4 bases outside the gene matches. In germline, CDR1 is SGHRS, CDR2 YFSETQ. The CDR3 length is 14 residues. Recovered status in Cohort 3 required two negative PCRs, clearance, or symptom resolution. The sequenced material came from PBMCs or T cells enriched from blood (not recorded which). The chain joins TRBV5-1 to TRBJ2-3; 7 bases are a match to TRBD2. This TCR was sampled from a woman between 18 and 30 years old who had recovered from COVID-19. Here the CDR3 reads CASSLGPSGDTQYF. The CDR3 nucleotides read TGCGCCAGCAGCTTGGGCCCTAGCGGTGATACGCAGTATTTT.